This TCR beta chain was obtained from a study of T cells after yellow fever vaccination. This clonotype was found a few times. By 5'RACE template switching, TCR cDNA was produced, with a universal primer site and UMIs added in the process. MiXCR, run by TCRdb on the 5' RACE reads, gives a single entry per CDR3 protein. Here the sample spans approximately 260,000 distinct CDR3 sequences, over 4.5% being singletons. V was clipped by 4 bases and J by 0 bases, with 11 bases between them. The CDR3 consists of 15 residues. CDR1 is SGHRS and CDR2 is YFSETQ in the germline V gene. Here the sequenced sample was CD4+ T cells sorted from PBMCs, taken on the day of the yellow fever booster vaccination. The chain recombines TRBV5-1 with TRBJ1-3, with D hard to call. The sequence was obtained from a man aged 18 to 35 who received the YFV17D yellow fever vaccine. The CDR3 region has the DNA TGCGCCAGCAGCGCCGGACTGTACTCTGGAAACACCATATATTTT. It yields the protein CASSAGLYSGNTIYF.